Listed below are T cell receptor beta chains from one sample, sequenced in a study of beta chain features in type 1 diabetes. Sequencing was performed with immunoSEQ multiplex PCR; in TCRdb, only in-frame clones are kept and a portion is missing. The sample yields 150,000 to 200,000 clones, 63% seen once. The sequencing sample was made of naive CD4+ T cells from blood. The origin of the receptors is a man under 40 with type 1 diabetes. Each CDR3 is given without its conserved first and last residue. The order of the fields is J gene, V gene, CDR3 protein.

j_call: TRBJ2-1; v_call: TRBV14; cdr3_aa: ASSLANGDEQF
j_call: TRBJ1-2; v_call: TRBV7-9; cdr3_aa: ASSQTGVDGYT
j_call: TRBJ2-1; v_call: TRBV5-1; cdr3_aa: ASSLWVDNEQF
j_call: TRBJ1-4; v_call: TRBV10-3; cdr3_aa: AISGEGSTNEKLF
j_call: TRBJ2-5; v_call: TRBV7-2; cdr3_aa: ASTHPNRGAQY
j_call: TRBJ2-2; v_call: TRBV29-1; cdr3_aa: SARGSRNTTGELF
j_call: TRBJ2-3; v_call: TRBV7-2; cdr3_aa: ASSLTRDTQY
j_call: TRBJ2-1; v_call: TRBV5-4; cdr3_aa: ASSSTSIEQF
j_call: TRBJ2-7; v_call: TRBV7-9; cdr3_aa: ASSSQDSLNEQY
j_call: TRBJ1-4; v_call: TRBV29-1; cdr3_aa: SVGRGKEKLF
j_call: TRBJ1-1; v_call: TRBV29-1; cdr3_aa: SVKDRWRDTEAF
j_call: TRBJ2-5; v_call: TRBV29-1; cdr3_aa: SVANRGETQY
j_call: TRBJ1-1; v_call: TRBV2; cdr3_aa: ASSARAEAF
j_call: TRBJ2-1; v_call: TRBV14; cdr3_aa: ASSDLAGEKNEQF
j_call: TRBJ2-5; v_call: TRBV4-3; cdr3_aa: ASSQERGPRETQY
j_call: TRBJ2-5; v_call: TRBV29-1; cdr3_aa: SVAQSQETQY
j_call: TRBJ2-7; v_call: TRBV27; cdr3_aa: ASSLTGGYEQY
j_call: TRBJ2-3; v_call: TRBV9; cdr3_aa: ASSDLGHLTDTQY
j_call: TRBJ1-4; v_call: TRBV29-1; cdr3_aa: SVQWAFNEKLF
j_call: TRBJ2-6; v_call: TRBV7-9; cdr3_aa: ASSFSRAGANVLT
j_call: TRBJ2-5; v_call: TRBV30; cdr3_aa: AYTNRIQETQY
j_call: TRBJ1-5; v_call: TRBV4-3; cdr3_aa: ASSPDRGNQPQH
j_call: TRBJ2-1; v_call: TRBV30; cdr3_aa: AWSVNRDNEQF
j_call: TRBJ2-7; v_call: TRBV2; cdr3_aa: ASQGQGDSYEQY
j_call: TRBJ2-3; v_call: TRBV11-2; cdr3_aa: ASSLAGAKTDTQY
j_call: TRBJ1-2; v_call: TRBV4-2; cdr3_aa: ASSPDRNTGYT
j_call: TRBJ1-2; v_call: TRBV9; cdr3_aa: ASSLGGSRGYGYT
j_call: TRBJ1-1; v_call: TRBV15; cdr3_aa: ATNGGTLVTEAF
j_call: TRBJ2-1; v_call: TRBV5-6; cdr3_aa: ASSGPRAGLYNEQF
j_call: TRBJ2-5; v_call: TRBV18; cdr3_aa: ASSPEEETQY